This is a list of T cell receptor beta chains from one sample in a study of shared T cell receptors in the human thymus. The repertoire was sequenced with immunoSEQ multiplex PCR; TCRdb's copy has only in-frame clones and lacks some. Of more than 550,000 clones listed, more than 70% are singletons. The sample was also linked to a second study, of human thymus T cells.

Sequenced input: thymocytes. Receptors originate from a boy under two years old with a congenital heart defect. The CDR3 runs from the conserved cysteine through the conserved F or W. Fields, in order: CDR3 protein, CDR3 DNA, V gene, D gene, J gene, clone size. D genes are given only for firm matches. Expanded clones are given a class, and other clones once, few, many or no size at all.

CASSPSDGRTGGLNEQYF TGTGCCAGCAGCCCTAGTGACGGAAGGACAGGGGGCCTGAACGAGCAGTACTTC TRBV11-2 TRBD1 TRBJ2-7 once
CAWSVASGRSYEQYF TGTGCCTGGAGTGTCGCCAGCGGTCGATCCTACGAGCAGTACTTC TRBV30 NA TRBJ2-7 NA
CASSTAGTENSNQPQHF TGTGCCAGTAGTACAGCTGGAACAGAGAATAGCAATCAGCCCCAGCATTTT TRBV19 NA TRBJ1-5 NA
CASSEEREVGYEQYF TGCGCCAGCAGTGAGGAGCGGGAGGTGGGCTACGAGCAGTACTTC TRBV10-1 TRBD2 TRBJ2-7 NA
CASSAPGGKGETQYF TGTGCCAGCAGCGCCCCAGGGGGCAAGGGGGAGACCCAGTACTTC TRBV9 TRBD1 TRBJ2-5 NA
CASSLGNTPSGTLRDEQYF TGCGCCAGCAGCTTGGGTAACACTCCTAGCGGCACCCTGAGGGACGAGCAGTACTTC TRBV5-1 TRBD2 TRBJ2-7 NA
CAISDAKGRQPQHF TGTGCCATCAGTGACGCCAAGGGGCGTCAGCCCCAGCATTTT TRBV10-3 NA TRBJ1-5 NA
CASSLRQGWLDTQYF TGTGCCAGCAGTTTACGGCAGGGGTGGTTAGATACGCAGTATTTT TRBV28 NA TRBJ2-3 NA
CASSSSLRGINQPQHF TGTGCCAGCAGTTCATCCCTACGGGGAATCAATCAGCCCCAGCATTTT TRBV27 NA TRBJ1-5 once
CASSFRSFYSGNTIYF TGTGCCAGCAGTTTCAGGTCCTTTTACTCTGGAAACACCATATATTTT TRBV28 NA TRBJ1-3 NA
CASSLFRTEDTGELFF TGTGCCAGCAGCTTGTTTAGGACAGAGGACACCGGGGAGCTGTTTTTT TRBV5-5 NA TRBJ2-2 NA
CASSLEGRGEGSYNEQFF TGTGCCAGCAGCTTAGAAGGGCGGGGAGAAGGCTCCTACAATGAGCAGTTCTTC TRBV7-3 NA TRBJ2-1 NA
CSVDRGNTEAFF TGCAGCGTGGACAGGGGGAACACTGAAGCTTTCTTT TRBV29-1 TRBD1 TRBJ1-1 once
CASSYSRQGISPLHF TGTGCCAGCAGCTACTCGCGGCAGGGCATTTCACCCCTCCACTTT TRBV14 NA TRBJ1-6 few
CASSQVEGNTEAFF TGCGCCAGCAGCCAAGTGGAGGGGAACACTGAAGCTTTCTTT TRBV4-1 NA TRBJ1-1 NA
CASSSLRSTEAFF TGTGCCAGCAGCTCTCTACGGAGCACTGAAGCTTTCTTT TRBV5-4 NA TRBJ1-1 NA
CASKGQGAQRTKETQYF TGTGCCAGCAAGGGACAGGGGGCGCAGAGGACTAAAGAGACCCAGTACTTC TRBV7-9 TRBD1 TRBJ2-5 NA
CASSVHRDRGVVVSNQPQHF TGTGCCAGCAGTGTCCACCGGGACAGGGGAGTGGTAGTGAGCAATCAGCCCCAGCATTTT TRBV6-1 TRBD1 TRBJ1-5 NA
CAWRPTSGPYEQYF TGTGCCTGGAGACCGACTAGCGGACCCTACGAGCAGTACTTC TRBV30 TRBD2 TRBJ2-7 NA
CASSLWTGPYGYTF TGTGCCAGCAGCCTATGGACAGGGCCGTATGGCTACACCTTC TRBV7-9 TRBD1 TRBJ1-2 NA
CASSLLTQGAYNEQFF TGTGCCAGCAGTTTATTGACACAGGGCGCCTACAATGAGCAGTTCTTC TRBV28 NA TRBJ2-1 NA
CASSVESGGPDTEAFF TGTGCCAGCAGCGTAGAGTCAGGGGGCCCAGATACTGAAGCTTTCTTT TRBV9 TRBD1 TRBJ1-1 NA
CASSAEASGSPYEQYF TGTGCCAGCAGCGCAGAGGCTAGCGGGAGCCCCTACGAGCAGTACTTC TRBV5-6 TRBD2 TRBJ2-7 NA
CAWSERDTRGVNYGYTF TGTGCCTGGAGTGAGCGGGACACCCGAGGGGTCAACTATGGCTACACCTTC TRBV30 NA TRBJ1-2 NA
CASNFGLAETYEQYF TGCGCCAGCAACTTCGGACTAGCGGAGACCTACGAGCAGTACTTC TRBV10-2 TRBD2 TRBJ2-7 once
CASSPTSRGETQYF TGTGCCAGCAGCCCCACCAGCAGGGGTGAGACCCAGTACTTC TRBV7-3 NA TRBJ2-5 NA
CASSLVRGQGDTEAFF TGTGCCAGCAGCTTGGTACGGGGACAGGGGGACACTGAAGCTTTCTTT TRBV5-4 TRBD1 TRBJ1-1 NA
CASSPGARDYPEEQYF TGTGCCAGCAGTCCCGGAGCCAGGGACTACCCTGAGGAGCAGTACTTC TRBV5-6 TRBD2 TRBJ2-7 NA
CASSRLGGRSSSYEQYF TGTGCCAGCAGTAGGCTGGGCGGGAGGAGCTCTTCCTACGAGCAGTACTTC TRBV28 TRBD2 TRBJ2-7 NA
CASSFPGQNYEQYF TGTGCCAGCAGCTTCCCGGGACAGAACTACGAGCAGTACTTC TRBV5-8 TRBD1 TRBJ2-7 once
CASSVGLAGGQVELFF TGTGCCAGCAGCGTCGGACTAGCGGGAGGGCAGGTGGAGCTGTTTTTT TRBV9 TRBD2 TRBJ2-2 NA
CASSPGRLAIDYEQYF TGTGCCAGCAGTCCTGGGAGACTCGCGATCGACTACGAGCAGTACTTC TRBV6-6 NA TRBJ2-7 few
CASSQVSLAVSTDTQYF TGCGCCAGCAGCCAAGTTTCACTAGCGGTGAGCACAGATACGCAGTATTTT TRBV4-1 TRBD2 TRBJ2-3 NA
CATSEERQGVDEQFF TGTGCCACCAGCGAAGAGAGACAGGGTGTGGATGAGCAGTTCTTC TRBV15 TRBD1 TRBJ2-1 NA
CASSFPGQGDTGELFF TGTGCCAGCAGCTTTCCGGGACAGGGTGACACCGGGGAGCTGTTTTTT TRBV27 TRBD1 TRBJ2-2 NA
CASSPRLAGINNEQFF TGTGCCAGCAGCCCCCGACTAGCGGGAATAAACAATGAGCAGTTCTTC TRBV7-6 TRBD2 TRBJ2-1 NA
CASSHRQNSYEQYF TGCGCCAGCAGCCACAGACAGAACTCCTACGAGCAGTACTTC TRBV4-3 NA TRBJ2-7 NA
CASREYHPVDTAGGEKNIQYF TGTGCCAGCAGGGAATACCACCCCGTTGATACGGCGGGAGGGGAAAAAAACATTCAGTACTTC TRBV2 TRBD2 TRBJ2-4 NA
CATSRKTQETQYF TGTGCCACCAGCAGAAAAACACAAGAGACCCAGTACTTC TRBV15 NA TRBJ2-5 NA
CASTQGLAGGNHEQFF TGTGCCAGCACCCAGGGGTTAGCGGGAGGCAATCATGAGCAGTTCTTC TRBV7-9 TRBD2 TRBJ2-1 NA
CASSLRFVGGFAQSYEQYF TGTGCCAGCAGCTTAAGGTTTGTCGGGGGATTCGCCCAATCCTACGAGCAGTACTTC TRBV11-2 NA TRBJ2-7 NA
CASSEGGSGLAPNPYNEQFF TGTGCCAGCAGTGAAGGCGGATCGGGGCTAGCGCCCAATCCCTACAATGAGCAGTTCTTC TRBV2 NA TRBJ2-1 NA
CASSHPGEQYF TGTGCCAGCAGCCACCCCGGGGAGCAGTACTTC TRBV5-6 NA TRBJ2-7 NA
CASSPSPPGHLSEQYF TGTGCCAGCAGCCCCTCTCCACCGGGACACCTTAGCGAGCAGTACTTC TRBV7-9 NA TRBJ2-7 NA
CASSLASGETQYF TGTGCCAGCAGCTTAGCTAGCGGGGAGACCCAGTACTTC TRBV7-9 TRBD2 TRBJ2-5 few
CASSHRGGDYEQYF TGTGCCAGCAGCCACAGGGGAGGAGACTACGAGCAGTACTTC TRBV5-6 NA TRBJ2-7 NA
CASSAPDSLPRYF TGTGCCAGCAGTGCCCCAGACAGTCTCCCTCGGTACTTC TRBV6-1 NA TRBJ2-7 NA
CSVGLAVQYF TGCAGTGTTGGACTAGCGGTACAGTACTTC TRBV20-1 TRBD2 TRBJ2-7 once
CASSHRGRSLIYGYTF TGCGCCAGCAGTCATAGGGGGCGCTCTCTTATCTATGGCTACACCTTC TRBV23-1 TRBD1 TRBJ1-2 NA
CASSATGAYTEAFF TGTGCCAGCAGTGCGACAGGGGCATACACTGAAGCTTTCTTT TRBV6-5 TRBD1 TRBJ1-1 NA
CASRRGSYEQYF TGTGCCAGCCGCCGGGGTTCGTACGAGCAGTACTTC TRBV28 NA TRBJ2-7 NA